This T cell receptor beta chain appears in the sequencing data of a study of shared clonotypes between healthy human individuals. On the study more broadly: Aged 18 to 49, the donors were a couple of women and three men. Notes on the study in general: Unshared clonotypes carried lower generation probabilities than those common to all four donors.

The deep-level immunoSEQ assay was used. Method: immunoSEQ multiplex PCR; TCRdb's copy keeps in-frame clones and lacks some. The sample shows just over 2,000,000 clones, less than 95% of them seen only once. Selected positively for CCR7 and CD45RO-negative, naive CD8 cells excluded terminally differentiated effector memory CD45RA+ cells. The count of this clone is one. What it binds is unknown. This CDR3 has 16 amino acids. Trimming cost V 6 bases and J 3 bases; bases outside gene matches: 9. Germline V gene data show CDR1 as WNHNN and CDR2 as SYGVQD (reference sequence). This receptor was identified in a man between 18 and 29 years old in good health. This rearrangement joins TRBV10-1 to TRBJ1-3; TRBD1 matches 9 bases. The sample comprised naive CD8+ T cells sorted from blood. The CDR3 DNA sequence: TGCGCCAGCAGACCCGACAGGGGGAGACATGGAAACACCATATATTTT. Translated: CASRPDRGRHGNTIYF.